The 21 T cell receptor beta chains below all came from one sample that was sequenced in a study of T cells in Graves' hyperthyroidism and ophthalmopathy. Authors of the study amplified TCR beta CDR3 regions from RNA transcripts. HTBI primers were used for first-round RT-PCR of the TCR CDR3. TCRdb fed the multiplex PCR reads into MiXCR, producing one record per CDR3 protein. The sample holds around 690,000 distinct CDR3 sequences; around 20% are singletons and the top ten take around a third. The sample taken for sequencing was blood. These receptors originate from a man aged 30 to 39 with Graves' ophthalmopathy.

This clonotype was observed a few times. For the CDR3, the DNA is TGTGCCTGGAGAACCGGGACAGCCTTGTTCTTC. This sequence encodes CAWRTGTALFF. V gene TRBV30 combines with J gene TRBJ2-1; 7 nucleotides align to TRBD1. The CDR3 spans 11 residues. Germline V gene lookup returns CDR1 GTSNPN and CDR2 SVGIG (reference sequence). J lost 15 bases, V lost 3 bases, and 8 bases had no gene match. Full variable domain (remainder filled in from reference TRBV30 and TRBJ2-1): SQTIHQWPATLVQPVGSPLSLECTVEGTSNPNLYWYRQAAGRGLQLLFYSVGIGQISSEVPQNLSASRPQDRQFILSSKKLLLSDSGFYLCAWRTGTALFFGPGTRLTVL.

Of note for this clonotype: Given a much more abundant clone one base away, this may be a read error. The chain uses TRBV30 and TRBJ1-5, with D possibly being TRBD1 (5 bases). Trimming shortened V by 2 bases and J by 5 bases, and 22 bases separated the two germline ends. The CDR3 loop spans 17 amino acids. Germline CDR1 and CDR2: GTSNPN and SVGIG (reference sequence). For the CDR3, the DNA is TGTGCCTGGAGTTCGGGGGACCTATCTATGGGCGATCAGCCCCAGCATTTT. It codes for CAWSSGDLSMGDQPQHF.

This chain joins TRBV6-2 or TRBV6-3 and TRBJ2-2; D gene unclear. This CDR3 spans 14 amino acids. From germline, CDR1 is MNHEY and CDR2 SVGEGT. With 3 bases removed from V and 4 bases from J, the gap between germline ends came to 9 bases. The CDR3 spells CASSYDSVTGELFF. Here the CDR3 DNA reads TGTGCCAGCAGTTATGACTCCGTCACCGGGGAGCTGTTTTTT.

This clonotype has more than one count but fewer than ten. The CDR3 coding sequence is TGTGCCAGCAGCTCGCGCGTAGGAGGGAGGGCCTACAATGAGCAGTTCTTC. Translating it yields CASSSRVGGRAYNEQFF. The chain combines TRBV7-8 with TRBJ2-1; 7 nucleotides align to TRBD2. The CDR3 spans 17 residues. The germline gives CDR1 SGHVS, CDR2 FQNEAQ. V trimming: 4 bases; J trimming: 2 bases; junction bases outside the gene matches: 11.

This clonotype was observed a handful of times. The CDR3 end shows no conserved phenylalanine or tryptophan, and so a read error is likely. This sequence joins TRBV20-1 and TRBJ1-1; D unresolved. Trimming removed 5 bases at V and 4 bases at J, with 14 bases between. This CDR3 contains 13 residues. CDR1 is DFQATT and CDR2 is SNEGSKA in the germline V gene (reference sequence). CDR3 amino acids: CSAGKGGGTEAFL. The CDR3 DNA sequence: TGCAGTGCTGGAAAGGGAGGCGGCACTGAAGCTTTCCTT.

This clonotype occurred a few times. This CDR3 reads CASNLGAATNTEAFF. The CDR3 bases are TGTGCCAGCAATCTGGGGGCAGCGACTAACACTGAAGCTTTCTTT. The chain links TRBV6-1 to TRBJ1-1, with D possibly matching TRBD1 (6 bases). V was cut by 7 bases and J by 2 bases, with 17 bases left in between. Germline loops: CDR1 MNHNS, CDR2 SASEGT. CDR3 length: 15 residues.

CDR3 sequence reads: CSVEVRGLDTEAFF. Here the CDR3 DNA reads TGCAGCGTTGAAGTTCGGGGTTTGGACACTGAAGCTTTCTTT. This chain joins TRBV29-1 and TRBJ1-1; D unclear. Trimming took 1 base from V and 3 from J, leaving 12 bases between them. Germline V gene lookup returns CDR1 SQVTM and CDR2 ANQGSEA. The CDR3 loop spans 14 amino acids.

The chain employs TRBV28 and TRBJ2-6; D not certain. The CDR3 covers 18 residues. The V gene lost 1 base and the J gene lost 2 bases, with 15 bases spanning the gap. The germline CDR1 and CDR2 sequences are MDHEN and SYDVKM. The CDR3 is CASSLSKKMGTGANVLTF. CDR3 nucleotides: TGTGCCAGCAGTTTATCTAAAAAGATGGGAACTGGGGCCAACGTCCTGACTTTC.

This clonotype occurred a few times. A much larger clone lies a single base off, so this may be a read error. V gene TRBV20-1 combines with J gene TRBJ2-1; TRBD2 aligns across 9 bases. The CDR3 has 16 residues. The V and J ends lost 6 bases and 8 bases, in that order; junction bases with no gene match: 17. The V gene's germline CDR1 is DFQATT and CDR2 SNEGSKA (reference sequence). The CDR3: CSASPTSSGMGHEQFF. In nucleotides, the CDR3 is TGCAGTGCATCCCCCACGTCTAGCGGGATGGGGCATGAGCAGTTCTTC.

This clonotype was counted at least ten times. This rearrangement joins TRBV11-2 to TRBJ2-1; 12 bases are shared with TRBD2. Germline V gives CDR1 SGHAT, CDR2 FQNNGV. The CDR3 has 16 residues. J was trimmed by 10 bases and V by 1 base; bases with no gene match: 8. CDR3 sequence: CASSLGGLAGGREQFF. The CDR3 coding sequence is TGTGCCAGCAGCTTAGGGGGACTAGCGGGTGGAAGGGAGCAGTTCTTC.

This chain joins TRBV4-3 and TRBJ1-4, with TRBD1 as a possible D gene (6 bases). The CDR3 covers 14 residues. Germline V gene data show CDR1 as LGHNA and CDR2 as YSLEER. Trimming took 1 base from V and 7 from J, leaving 10 bases between them. CDR3 sequence (DNA): TGCGCCAGCAGCCAAGCGCAAGGGGGTGAAAAACTGTTTTTT. It yields the protein CASSQAQGGEKLFF.

The V and J genes are TRBV14 and TRBJ2-5, with 7 nucleotides matching TRBD2. Losses at the gene ends were 4 bases for V and 2 bases for J; bases not matched to a gene: 13. The CDR3 extends over 17 amino acids. Germline loops: CDR1 SGHDN, CDR2 FVKESK. CDR3 sequence reads: CASSRLFGRETQETQYF. The CDR3 DNA follows: TGTGCCAGCAGCCGCCTGTTTGGGCGGGAGACACAAGAGACCCAGTACTTC.

The gene calls are TRBV20-1 and TRBJ1-2, with D possibly matching TRBD1 (6 bases). V was trimmed by 0 bases and J by 4 bases, leaving 12 bases between them. This CDR3 contains 14 residues. From germline, CDR1 is DFQATT and CDR2 SNEGSKA (reference sequence). The CDR3 reads CSAREGGGGYGYTF. The CDR3 nucleotides read TGCAGTGCTAGAGAGGGAGGAGGGGGCTATGGCTACACCTTC.

The genes are TRBV6-1 and TRBJ2-3, with a possible D match to TRBD1 (5 bases). The CDR3 has 12 residues. The germline gives CDR1 MNHNS, CDR2 SASEGT. V was trimmed by 2 bases and J by 14 bases, leaving 14 bases between them. CDR3 in DNA: TGTGCCAGCAGTGAATGGGGCCGAAGTCTGTATTTT. Amino acid sequence: CASSEWGRSLYF.

This clonotype was observed a few times. The chain joins TRBV11-2 to TRBJ2-5, with 13 bases matching TRBD2. The ends lost 5 bases at V and 4 bases at J; junction bases unmatched: 10. The CDR3 consists of 17 residues. Germline CDR1 is SGHAT and CDR2 is FQNNGV. CDR3 in amino acids: CASSARLAGGPVETQYF. The CDR3 DNA follows: TGTGCCAGCAGCGCCCGACTAGCGGGAGGACCAGTAGAGACCCAGTACTTC.

The CDR3 DNA reads as TGTGCCAGCAGCGTAGCCGGGGCAACTGGCCTGGGATACAATGAGCAGTTCTTC. Translating gives CASSVAGATGLGYNEQFF. The chain carries TRBV9 and TRBJ2-1; D may match TRBD1 or TRBD2 (5 bases each). The germline V gene has CDR1 SGDLS and CDR2 YYNGEE. V lost 0 bases to trimming and J lost 4 bases, with 20 bases between them. The CDR3 is 18 amino acids.

This clonotype was detected a few times. This chain joins TRBV20-1 and TRBJ2-3; D unclear. Germline V CDR1 and CDR2: DFQATT, SNEGSKA (reference sequence). V was clipped by 3 bases and J by 6 bases, with 10 bases between them. This CDR3 contains 12 residues. The CDR3 coding sequence is TGCAGTGCTAGTTCGGCGAAGGATACGCAGTATTTT. As protein: CSASSAKDTQYF.

The rearrangement uses TRBV20-1 and TRBJ1-5; possibly TRBD1 for D (6 bases). CDR3 length: 14 amino acids. CDR1 and CDR2 (germline): DFQATT, SNEGSKA (reference sequence). V lost 8 bases to trimming and J lost 0 bases, with 14 bases between them. The CDR3 reads CSTLQGSSNQPQHF. In nucleotides, the CDR3 is TGCAGTACCTTACAGGGTTCTAGCAATCAGCCCCAGCATTTT.

This chain joins TRBV18 and TRBJ2-3; 9 nucleotides line up with TRBD2. The length of the CDR3 is 16 residues. With 3 bases clipped from V and 2 bases from J, the junction kept 6 bases outside the gene matches. Germline lookup yields CDR1 KGHSH and CDR2 LQKENI. The CDR3 coding sequence is TGTGCCAGCTCACCCCGACTAGCGGAACTCACAGATACGCAGTATTTT. Encoded protein: CASSPRLAELTDTQYF.

The chain links TRBV30 to TRBJ1-1; perhaps TRBD1 as D (6 bases). This CDR3 is built from 12 residues. Germline loops: CDR1 GTSNPN, CDR2 SVGIG (reference sequence). V dropped 2 bases and J dropped 7 bases, with 11 bases sitting between them. The CDR3 nucleotides are TGTGCCTGGAGTCCCAGGGGCCGTGAAGCTTTCTTT. This gives the protein CAWSPRGREAFF.

This clonotype was observed a handful of times. The chain combines TRBV12-3 or TRBV12-4 with TRBJ2-6, with unresolved D. The CDR3 has 14 amino acids. V lost 1 base and J 4 bases, leaving 5 bases between the germline ends. This chain's CDR3 is CASSLVGGANVLTF. In DNA, the CDR3 is TGTGCCAGCAGTTTAGTGGGCGGGGCCAACGTCCTGACTTTC.